This T cell receptor (beta chain) was sequenced for a study of T cell repertoires in cytomegalovirus infection. As for the study in general: The authors relied on CMV epitopes, both recently identified HLA-C-restricted and well-studied HLA-B-restricted. Through public TCR beta signatures, both CMV infection and matching HLA type were indicated.

TCRdb re-called the reads with MiXCR, one entry per CDR3 protein. The sample lists tens of thousands of distinct CDR3 sequences; roughly 22% were seen once. This clonotype appeared a few times. What it binds is not known. This CDR3 spans 17 amino acids. CDR1 and CDR2 from the germline V gene are SGHVS and FQNEAQ. Trimming cost V 4 bases and J 5 bases, with 23 bases left between them. Study outcomes and limitations: Carriers of CMV and the relevant HLA type were discriminated by public TCR beta frequency. Dominating the ex vivo response were TCR beta clonotypes that were CMV-specific and HLA-C-restricted.

The TCR comes from a human donor in good health (CMV status not recorded). Some clones in this sample may be carry-over from other donors' samples. The chain has TRBV7-8 and TRBJ1-1; tentative D call: TRBD1 (5 bases). The sample here was CD8+ T cells from cultured PBMCs, taken from culture after CMV antigen stimulation. This chain's CDR3 is CASSSMLTASRETEAFF. DNA of the CDR3: TGTGCCAGCAGCTCAATGTTGACAGCTTCTCGAGAGACTGAAGCTTTCTTT.